The T cell receptor (beta chain) described here comes from a study of PD-1 blockade in classical Hodgkin lymphoma. Sequencing was performed with immunoSEQ multiplex PCR; in TCRdb, only in-frame clones are kept and a portion is missing. The profile shows about 29,000 clones, over 70% of them singletons. The length of the CDR3 is 15 residues. The germline V gene has CDR1 MGHRA and CDR2 YSYEKL. With V trimmed by 4 bases and J by 9 bases, 12 bases remained unmatched. Patients all relapsed after autologous stem cell transplantation, and there was variation in brentuximab vedotin exposure. This receptor was identified in a human donor with classical Hodgkin lymphoma. The chain links TRBV4-1 to TRBJ2-1, with 7 nucleotides matching TRBD1. Material: peripheral blood mononuclear cells (PBMCs), obtained before the second cycle of nivolumab. The CDR3 coding sequence is TGCGCCAGCAGCCGATCTGTGACAGGGCAGGGTGAGCAGTTCTTC. Its protein is CASSRSVTGQGEQFF.